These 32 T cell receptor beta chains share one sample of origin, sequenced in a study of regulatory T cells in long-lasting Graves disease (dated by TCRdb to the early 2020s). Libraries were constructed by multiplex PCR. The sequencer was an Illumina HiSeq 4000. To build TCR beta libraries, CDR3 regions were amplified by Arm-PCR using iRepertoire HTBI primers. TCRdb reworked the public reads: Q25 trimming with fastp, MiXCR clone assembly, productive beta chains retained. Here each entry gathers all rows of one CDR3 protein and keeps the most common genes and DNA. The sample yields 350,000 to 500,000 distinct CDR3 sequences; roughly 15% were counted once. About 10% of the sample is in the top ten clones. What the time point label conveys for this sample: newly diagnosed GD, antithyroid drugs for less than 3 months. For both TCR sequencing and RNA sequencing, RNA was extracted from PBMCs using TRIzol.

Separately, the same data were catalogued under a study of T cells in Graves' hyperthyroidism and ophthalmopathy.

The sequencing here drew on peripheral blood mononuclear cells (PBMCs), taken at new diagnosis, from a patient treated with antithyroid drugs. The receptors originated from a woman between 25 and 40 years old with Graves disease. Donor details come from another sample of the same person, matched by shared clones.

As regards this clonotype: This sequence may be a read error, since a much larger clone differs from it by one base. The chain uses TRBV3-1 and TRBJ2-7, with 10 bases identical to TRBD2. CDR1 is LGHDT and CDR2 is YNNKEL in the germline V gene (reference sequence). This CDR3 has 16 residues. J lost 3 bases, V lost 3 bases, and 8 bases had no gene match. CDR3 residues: CASSHRTSGPDYEQYF. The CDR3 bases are TGTGCCAGCAGCCACCGGACTAGCGGCCCAGACTACGAGCAGTACTTC.

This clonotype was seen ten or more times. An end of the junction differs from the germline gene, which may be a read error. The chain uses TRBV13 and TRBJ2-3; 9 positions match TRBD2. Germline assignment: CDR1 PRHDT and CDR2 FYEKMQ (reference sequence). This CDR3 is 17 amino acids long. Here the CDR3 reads CASSLASTSGSTDTQYF. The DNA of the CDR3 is TGCGCCAGCAGCTTGGCCTCCACTAGCGGGAGCACAGATACGCAGTATTTT.

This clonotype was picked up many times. In nucleotides, the CDR3 is TGTGCCAGCAGCCCACTCGGGACTAGCGAAGACAATGAGCAGTTCTTC. Its protein is CASSPLGTSEDNEQFF. The rearrangement uses TRBV28 and TRBJ2-1; 10 positions match TRBD2. This CDR3 comprises 16 residues. Germline V lookup: CDR1 MDHEN, CDR2 SYDVKM. Trimming took 6 bases from V and 5 from J; bases not matched to a gene: 10.

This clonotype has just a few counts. The CDR3 protein is CASSQDLKDTQYF. The CDR3 DNA sequence: TGTGCCAGCAGCCAAGATCTTAAAGATACGCAGTATTTT. The genes are TRBV3-1 and TRBJ2-3, with D unresolved. V lost 0 bases to trimming and J lost 5 bases, with 6 bases between them. The CDR3 consists of 13 residues. CDR1 LGHDT and CDR2 YNNKEL come from the germline V gene (reference sequence).

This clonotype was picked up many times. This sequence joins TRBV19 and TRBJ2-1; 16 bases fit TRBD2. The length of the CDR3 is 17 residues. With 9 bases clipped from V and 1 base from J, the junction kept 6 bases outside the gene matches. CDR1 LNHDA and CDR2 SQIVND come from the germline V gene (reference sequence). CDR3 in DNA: TGTGCCAGCAGGGGACTAGCGGGAGGGCCTTCCTACAATGAGCAGTTCTTC. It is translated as CASRGLAGGPSYNEQFF.

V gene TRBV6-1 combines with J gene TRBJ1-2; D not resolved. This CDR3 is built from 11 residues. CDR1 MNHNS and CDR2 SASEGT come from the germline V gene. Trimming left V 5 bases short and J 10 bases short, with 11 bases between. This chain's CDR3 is CASSPGSYYTF. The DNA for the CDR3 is TGTGCCAGCAGTCCCGGGAGTTACTACACCTTC.

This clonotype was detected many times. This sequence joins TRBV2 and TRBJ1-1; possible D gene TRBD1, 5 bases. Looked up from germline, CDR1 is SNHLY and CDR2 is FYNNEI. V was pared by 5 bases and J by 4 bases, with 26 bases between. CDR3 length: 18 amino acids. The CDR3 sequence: CASSNLRRGVQFVTEAFF. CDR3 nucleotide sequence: TGTGCCAGCAGTAACCTTCGGAGGGGCGTACAATTCGTCACTGAAGCTTTCTTT.

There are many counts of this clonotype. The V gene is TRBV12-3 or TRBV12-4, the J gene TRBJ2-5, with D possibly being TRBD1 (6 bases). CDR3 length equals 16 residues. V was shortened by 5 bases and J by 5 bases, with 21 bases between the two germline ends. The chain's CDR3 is CASSPRGVGQLETQYF. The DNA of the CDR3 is TGTGCCAGCAGTCCAAGAGGGGTCGGACAGTTGGAGACCCAGTACTTC.

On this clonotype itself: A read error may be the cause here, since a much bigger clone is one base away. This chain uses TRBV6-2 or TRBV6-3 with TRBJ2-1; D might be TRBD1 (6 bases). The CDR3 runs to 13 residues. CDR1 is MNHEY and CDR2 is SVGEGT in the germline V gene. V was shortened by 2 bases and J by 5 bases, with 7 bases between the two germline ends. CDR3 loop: CASSYRDNNEQFF. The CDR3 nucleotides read TGTGCCAGCAGTTACCGGGACAACAATGAGCAGTTCTTC.

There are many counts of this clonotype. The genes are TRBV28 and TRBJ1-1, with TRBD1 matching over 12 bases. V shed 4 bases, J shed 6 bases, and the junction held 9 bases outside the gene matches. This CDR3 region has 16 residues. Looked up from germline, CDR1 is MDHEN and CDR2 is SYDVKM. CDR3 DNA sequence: TGTGCCAGCAGTTCCGGGACAGGGGGCTTGGGCGCTGAAGCTTTCTTT. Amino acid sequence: CASSSGTGGLGAEAFF.

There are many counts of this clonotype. This chain's CDR3 is CASSLARGVEYGYTF. CDR3 DNA sequence: TGTGCCAGCAGTTTAGCGCGAGGGGTAGAGTATGGCTACACCTTC. The rearrangement uses TRBV12-3 or TRBV12-4 and TRBJ1-2; D may be TRBD1 (5 bases). This CDR3 has 15 residues. The V and J ends lost 0 bases and 5 bases respectively, with 13 bases between them.

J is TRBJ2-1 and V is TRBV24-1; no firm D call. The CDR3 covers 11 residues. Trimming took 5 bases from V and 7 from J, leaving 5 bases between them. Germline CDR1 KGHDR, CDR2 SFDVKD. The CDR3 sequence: CATSVVNEQFF. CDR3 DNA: TGTGCCACCAGTGTCGTGAATGAGCAGTTCTTC.

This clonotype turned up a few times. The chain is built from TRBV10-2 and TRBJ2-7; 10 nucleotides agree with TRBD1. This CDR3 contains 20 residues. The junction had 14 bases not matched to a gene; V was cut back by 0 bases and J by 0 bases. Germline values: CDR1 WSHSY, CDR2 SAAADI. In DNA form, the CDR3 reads TGCGCCAGCAGTGAGTCGATCAGGACAGGGGGTGGCGGGGACTCCTACGAGCAGTACTTC. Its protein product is CASSESIRTGGGGDSYEQYF.

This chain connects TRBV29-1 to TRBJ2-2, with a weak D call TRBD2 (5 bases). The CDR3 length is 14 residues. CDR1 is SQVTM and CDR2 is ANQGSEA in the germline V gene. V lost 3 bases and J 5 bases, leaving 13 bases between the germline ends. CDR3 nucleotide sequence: TGCAGCGTTGAGGACGGGAAGGTGACCGGGGAGCTGTTTTTT. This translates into CSVEDGKVTGELFF.

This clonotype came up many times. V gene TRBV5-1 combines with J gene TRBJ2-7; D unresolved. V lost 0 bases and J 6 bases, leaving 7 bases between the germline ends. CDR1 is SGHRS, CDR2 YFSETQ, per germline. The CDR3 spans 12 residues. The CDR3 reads CASSLESAEQYF. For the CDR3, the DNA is TGCGCCAGCAGCTTGGAATCCGCCGAGCAGTACTTC.

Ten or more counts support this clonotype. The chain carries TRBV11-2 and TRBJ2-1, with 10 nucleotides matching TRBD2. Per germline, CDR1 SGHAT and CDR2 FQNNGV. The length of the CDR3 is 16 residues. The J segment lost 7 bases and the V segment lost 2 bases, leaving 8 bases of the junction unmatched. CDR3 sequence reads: CASSLYGLAGENEQFF. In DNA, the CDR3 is TGTGCCAGCAGCTTATATGGGCTAGCGGGAGAAAATGAGCAGTTCTTC.

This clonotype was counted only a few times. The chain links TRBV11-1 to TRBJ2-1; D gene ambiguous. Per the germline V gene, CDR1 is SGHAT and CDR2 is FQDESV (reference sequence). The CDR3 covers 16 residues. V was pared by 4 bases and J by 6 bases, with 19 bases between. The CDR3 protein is CASSSPGLSYSNEQFF. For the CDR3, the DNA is TGTGCCAGCAGCTCGCCTGGGCTCAGCTACTCCAATGAGCAGTTCTTC.

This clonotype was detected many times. The CDR3 bases are TGTGCCAGCAGCCAGGGTACCTATGGCTACACCTTC. Translated, it gives CASSQGTYGYTF. The chain is built from TRBV3-1 and TRBJ1-2; no clear D. Trimming removed 3 bases at V and 4 bases at J, with 6 bases between. The CDR3 is 12 amino acids. Germline V gene sequence: CDR1 LGHDT, CDR2 YNNKEL (reference sequence). Full variable domain (outside the CDR3, taken from reference TRBV3-1 and TRBJ1-2): DTAVSQTPKYLVTQMGNDKSIKCEQNLGHDTMYWYKQDSKKFLKIMFSYNNKELIINETVPNRFSPKSPDKAHLNLHINSLELGDSAVYFCASSQGTYGYTFGSGTRLTVV.

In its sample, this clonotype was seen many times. The CDR3 loop reads CASSLYPGRLYEQYF. Here the CDR3 DNA reads TGTGCCAGCAGTTTATACCCCGGCCGATTATACGAGCAGTACTTC. The chain recombines TRBV27 with TRBJ2-7; D is uncertain. The CDR3 totals 15 residues. V gave up 1 base and J gave up 4 bases, with 14 bases separating them. Germline V gives CDR1 MNHEY, CDR2 SMNVEV (reference sequence).

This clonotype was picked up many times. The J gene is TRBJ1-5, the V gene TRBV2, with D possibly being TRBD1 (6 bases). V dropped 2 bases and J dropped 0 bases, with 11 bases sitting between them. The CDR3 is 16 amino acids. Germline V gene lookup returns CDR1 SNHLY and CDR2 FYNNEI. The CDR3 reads CASSEQGLYSNQPQHF. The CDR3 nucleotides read TGTGCCAGCAGTGAACAGGGGCTCTATAGCAATCAGCCCCAGCATTTT. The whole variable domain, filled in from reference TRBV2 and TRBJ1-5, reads EPEVTQTPSHQVTQMGQEVILRCVPISNHLYFYWYRQILGQKVEFLVSFYNNEISEKSEIFDDQFSVERPDGSNFTLKIRSTKLEDSAMYFCASSEQGLYSNQPQHFGDGTRLSIL.

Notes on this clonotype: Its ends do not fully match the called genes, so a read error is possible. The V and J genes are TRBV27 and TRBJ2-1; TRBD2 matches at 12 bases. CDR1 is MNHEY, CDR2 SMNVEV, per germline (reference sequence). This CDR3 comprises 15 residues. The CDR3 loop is CASSLAGGPHNEQLF. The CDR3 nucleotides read TGTGCCAGCAGTCTAGCGGGAGGGCCTCACAATGAGCAGCTCTTC.

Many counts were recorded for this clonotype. The CDR3 coding sequence is TGTGCCAGCAGCTTAGGTGGGGGGGGACAGGGGCGCCGTGAAGCTTTCTTT. Translation gives CASSLGGGGQGRREAFF. The chain employs TRBV11-2 and TRBJ1-1, with 10 bases lining up with TRBD1. The CDR3 is made up of 17 amino acids. Germline V lookup: CDR1 SGHAT, CDR2 FQNNGV. The ends lost 1 base at V and 7 bases at J; junction bases unmatched: 12. The entire variable domain, with the rest obtained from reference TRBV11-2 and TRBJ1-1, is as follows: EAGVAQSPRYKIIEKRQSVAFWCNPISGHATLYWYQQILGQGPKLLIQFQNNGVVDDSQLPKDRFSAERLKGVDSTLKIQPAKLEDSAVYLCASSLGGGGQGRREAFFGQGTRLTVV.

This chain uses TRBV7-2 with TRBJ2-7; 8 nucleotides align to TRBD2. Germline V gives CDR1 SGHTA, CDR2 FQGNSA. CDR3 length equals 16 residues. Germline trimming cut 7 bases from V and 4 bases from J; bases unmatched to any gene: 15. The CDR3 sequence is CASNTVSSGSVYEQYF. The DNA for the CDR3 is TGTGCCAGCAATACCGTGTCAAGCGGGAGTGTGTACGAGCAGTACTTC.

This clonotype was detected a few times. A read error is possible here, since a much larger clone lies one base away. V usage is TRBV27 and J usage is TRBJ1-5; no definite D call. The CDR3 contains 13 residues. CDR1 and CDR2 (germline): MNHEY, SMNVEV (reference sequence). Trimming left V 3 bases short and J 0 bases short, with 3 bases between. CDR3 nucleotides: TGTGCCAGCAGTTTCGCTAGCAATCAGCCCCAGCATTTT. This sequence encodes CASSFASNQPQHF.

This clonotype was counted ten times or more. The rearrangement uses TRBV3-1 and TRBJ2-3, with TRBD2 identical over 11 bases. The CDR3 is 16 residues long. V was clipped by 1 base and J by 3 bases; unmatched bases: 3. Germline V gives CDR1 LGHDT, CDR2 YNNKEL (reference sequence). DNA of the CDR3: TGTGCCAGCAGCCAAGCTACTAGCGGGAGAACAGATACGCAGTATTTT. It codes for CASSQATSGRTDTQYF.

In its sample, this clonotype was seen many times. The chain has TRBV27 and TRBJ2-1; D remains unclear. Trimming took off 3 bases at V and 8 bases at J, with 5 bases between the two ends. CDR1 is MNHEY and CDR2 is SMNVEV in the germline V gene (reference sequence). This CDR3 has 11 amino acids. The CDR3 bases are TGTGCCAGCAGTTTCGGCCATGAGCAGTTCTTC. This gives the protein CASSFGHEQFF.

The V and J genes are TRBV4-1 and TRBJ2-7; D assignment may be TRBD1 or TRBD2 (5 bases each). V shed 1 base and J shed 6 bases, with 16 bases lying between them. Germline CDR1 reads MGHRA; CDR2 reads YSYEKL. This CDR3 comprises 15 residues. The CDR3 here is CASSQGPLGTGEQYF. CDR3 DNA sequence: TGCGCCAGCAGCCAAGGACCCCTCGGGACGGGCGAGCAGTACTTC.

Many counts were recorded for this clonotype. CDR3 loop: CAWSRGNQPQHF. The CDR3 nucleotides read TGTGCCTGGAGTCGAGGGAATCAGCCCCAGCATTTT. The chain links TRBV30 to TRBJ1-5; D remains unclear. The length of the CDR3 is 12 residues. Germline loops: CDR1 GTSNPN, CDR2 SVGIG (reference sequence). Trimming pared 2 bases from V and 4 bases from J, leaving 6 bases between.

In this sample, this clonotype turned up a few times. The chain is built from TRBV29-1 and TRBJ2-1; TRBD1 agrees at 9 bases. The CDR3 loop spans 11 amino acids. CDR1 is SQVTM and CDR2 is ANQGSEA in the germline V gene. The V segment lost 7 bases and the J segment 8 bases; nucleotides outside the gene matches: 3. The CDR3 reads CSGGQGYEQFF. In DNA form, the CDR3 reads TGCAGCGGAGGACAGGGGTATGAGCAGTTCTTC.

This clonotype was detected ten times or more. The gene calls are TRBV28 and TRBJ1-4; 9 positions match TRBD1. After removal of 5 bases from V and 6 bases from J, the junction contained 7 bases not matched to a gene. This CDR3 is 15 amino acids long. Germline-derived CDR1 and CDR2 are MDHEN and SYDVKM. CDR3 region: CASSDTGQGHEKLFF. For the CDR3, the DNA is TGTGCCAGCAGTGATACGGGACAGGGACATGAAAAACTGTTTTTT. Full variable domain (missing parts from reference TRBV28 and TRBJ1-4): DVKVTQSSRYLVKRTGEKVFLECVQDMDHENMFWYRQDPGLGLRLIYFSYDVKMKEKGDIPEGYSVSREKKERFSLILESASTNQTSMYLCASSDTGQGHEKLFFGSGTQLSVL.

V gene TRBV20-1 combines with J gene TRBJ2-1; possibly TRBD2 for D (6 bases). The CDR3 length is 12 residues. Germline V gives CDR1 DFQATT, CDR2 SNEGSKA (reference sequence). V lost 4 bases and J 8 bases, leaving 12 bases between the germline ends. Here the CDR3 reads CSAKTGEYEQFF. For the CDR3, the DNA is TGCAGTGCTAAGACGGGAGAATATGAGCAGTTCTTC.

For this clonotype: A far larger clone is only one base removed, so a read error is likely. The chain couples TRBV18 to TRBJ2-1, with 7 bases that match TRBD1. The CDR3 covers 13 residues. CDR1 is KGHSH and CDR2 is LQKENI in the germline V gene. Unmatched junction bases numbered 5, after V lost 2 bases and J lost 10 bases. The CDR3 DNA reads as TGTGCCAGCTCACCAGACAGGGCCTACGAGCAGTTCTTC. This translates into CASSPDRAYEQFF. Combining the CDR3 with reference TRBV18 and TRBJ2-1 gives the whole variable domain NAGVMQNPRHLVRRRGQEARLRCSPMKGHSHVYWYRQLPEEGLKFMVYLQKENIIDESGMPKERFSAEFPKEGPSILRIQQVVRGDSAAYFCASSPDRAYEQFFGPGTRLTVL.